Below are 29 T cell receptor beta chains sequenced from a single sample in a study of blood T cell repertoires in COVID-19. Some clones are missing from TCRdb's copy, which holds only in-frame ones; the method was immunoSEQ multiplex PCR. The sample lists 45,000 to 55,000 clones, around 84% occurring once. Sequences were obtained from peripheral blood. The receptor set was obtained from a man over 45 with acute or convalescent COVID-19.

About this clone itself: The DNA is omitted, as the CDR3 cannot be located on it reliably, and the CDR3 follows TCRdb's listing. V usage is TRBV7-9 and J usage is TRBJ2-2; the table's D call TRBD2 went unverified against the DNA. Germline V gene sequence: CDR1 SEHNR, CDR2 FQNEAQ (reference sequence). The CDR3 comprises 17 residues, both ends counted. The CDR3 loop is CASSLEKAGLTPGSCFF.

The J gene is TRBJ1-2, the V gene TRBV4-3, with 7 bases identical to TRBD1. CDR3 length: 15 residues. V lost 0 bases, J lost 5 bases, and 6 bases stayed unmatched. CDR1 is LGHNA and CDR2 is YSLEER in the germline V gene. CDR3 sequence (DNA): TGCGCCAGCAGCCAAGAAGGGGACAGTTTTTATGGCTACACCTTC. Its translation is CASSQEGDSFYGYTF.

V gene TRBV11-2 combines with J gene TRBJ2-1; 11 bases are a match to TRBD2. V trimming: 5 bases; J trimming: 5 bases; junction bases outside the gene matches: 5. Per the germline V gene, CDR1 is SGHAT and CDR2 is FQNNGV. The CDR3 is made up of 15 amino acids. In nucleotides, the CDR3 is TGTGCCAGCAGCCGGGGACTAGCGGACCACAATGAGCAGTTCTTC. Translating gives CASSRGLADHNEQFF.

The chain links TRBV15 to TRBJ2-1; 11 bases match TRBD2. CDR1 is LNHNV and CDR2 is YYDKDF in the germline V gene (reference sequence). V was clipped by 3 bases and J by 4 bases; unmatched bases: 2. The CDR3 has 15 amino acids. The CDR3 loop reads CATSRTSGTYNEQFF. In DNA, the CDR3 is TGTGCCACCAGCAGGACTAGCGGGACTTACAATGAGCAGTTCTTC. Looking up the rest from reference TRBV15 and TRBJ2-1 gives the full variable domain: DAMVIQNPRYQVTQFGKPVTLSCSQTLNHNVMYWYQQKSSQAPKLLFHYYDKDFNNEADTPDNFQSRRPNTSFCFLDIRSPGLGDTAMYLCATSRTSGTYNEQFFGPGTRLTVL.

DNA for the CDR3: TGTGCCAGCAGTTACTCTGGCGGGACCACCGGGGAGCTGTTTTTT. Translation gives CASSYSGGTTGELFF. This chain uses TRBV6-5 with TRBJ2-2; possible D gene TRBD2, 6 bases. Deletions cut 0 bases from V and 4 bases from J, with 9 bases between. This CDR3 is 15 amino acids long. Germline CDR1 is MNHEY and CDR2 is SVGAGI.

This sequence joins TRBV4-3 and TRBJ2-1; a weak D match, TRBD2 (5 bases). The germline V gene encodes CDR1 LGHNA and CDR2 YSLEER. This CDR3 contains 15 residues. V lost 4 bases and J 2 bases, leaving 12 bases between the germline ends. CDR3 sequence reads: CASSLRTGPYNEQFF. In DNA, the CDR3 is TGCGCCAGCAGCCTCCGGACTGGACCCTACAATGAGCAGTTCTTC.

The chain couples TRBV7-2 to TRBJ2-1; unclear D gene. This CDR3 contains 14 residues. Germline V gives CDR1 SGHTA, CDR2 FQGNSA. Trimming took off 4 bases at V and 6 bases at J, with 13 bases between the two ends. The CDR3: CASSSVIGRNEQFF. In DNA form, the CDR3 reads TGTGCCAGCAGCTCCGTAATTGGCCGCAATGAGCAGTTCTTC.

The chain has TRBV6-2 or TRBV6-3 and TRBJ2-7; TRBD1 matches 7 bases. CDR3 length: 14 amino acids. V shed 6 bases and J 3 bases; nucleotides not matched to a gene: 8. Germline V gene data show CDR1 as MNHEY and CDR2 as SVGEGT. The CDR3, as DNA: TGTGCCAGCAGCCCGTCTCGACAGGGCTACGAGCAGTACTTC. Its protein is CASSPSRQGYEQYF.

The J gene is TRBJ1-6, the V gene TRBV5-6; TRBD1 might be the D (6 bases). This CDR3 comprises 14 residues. Germline V gene lookup returns CDR1 SGHDT and CDR2 YYEEEE. Trimming shortened V by 4 bases and J by 5 bases, and 10 bases separated the two germline ends. The CDR3 DNA is TGTGCCAGCAGCCCTGACAGGAATAATTCACCCCTCCACTTT. Translated, it gives CASSPDRNNSPLHF.

This clone was counted a few times. The rearrangement uses TRBV6-6 and TRBJ1-4, with 9 bases identical to TRBD1. Losses at the gene ends were 5 bases for V and 2 bases for J; bases not matched to a gene: 18. CDR3 length: 20 residues. The V gene's germline CDR1 is MNHNY and CDR2 SVGAGI (reference sequence). The DNA of the CDR3 is TGTGCCAGCAGTCTACATCGGACAGGGGCGCGAGTTGTGACTAATGAAAAACTGTTTTTT. This codes for CASSLHRTGARVVTNEKLFF.

The chain links TRBV30 to TRBJ2-7; 10 bases align to TRBD2. The CDR3 is 18 amino acids. Germline V gene lookup returns CDR1 GTSNPN and CDR2 SVGIG (reference sequence). The J segment lost 7 bases and the V segment lost 0 bases, leaving 18 bases of the junction unmatched. The DNA for the CDR3 is TGTGCCTGGAGTGTATACCCCGTAGAAGCGGGAGGGCCGGGAGAGCAGTACTTC. Protein sequence: CAWSVYPVEAGGPGEQYF.

V is TRBV5-4 and J is TRBJ1-2; D unclear. Trimming removed 4 bases at V and 8 bases at J, with 15 bases between. The germline CDR1 and CDR2 sequences are SGHNT and YYREEE (reference sequence). The CDR3 consists of 13 residues. The CDR3 protein is CASSPFVSGGYTF. The CDR3 DNA follows: TGTGCCAGCAGCCCCTTTGTCTCCGGGGGCTACACCTTC.

The gene calls are TRBV19 and TRBJ2-5; 10 bases agree with TRBD2. The V gene end was trimmed by 3 bases and the J gene end by 2 bases; junction bases not matched to a gene: 3. Germline V gene lookup returns CDR1 LNHDA and CDR2 SQIVND (reference sequence). This CDR3 comprises 15 residues. The CDR3 DNA reads TGTGCCAGTAGTATCGGAGCGGGAGGGCAAGAGACCCAGTACTTC. Translation gives CASSIGAGGQETQYF.

V gene TRBV11-2 combines with J gene TRBJ2-2; 8 nucleotides align to TRBD2. Germline loops: CDR1 SGHAT, CDR2 FQNNGV. V dropped 3 bases and J dropped 3; count of bases not matched to a gene: 3. This CDR3 spans 15 amino acids. The CDR3: CASSFSGGDTGELFF. The CDR3 DNA sequence: TGTGCCAGCAGCTTTTCCGGGGGGGACACCGGGGAGCTGTTTTTT.

This clone was recorded a few times. The rearrangement links TRBV6-5 to TRBJ1-6; no definite D call. In germline, CDR1 is MNHEY, CDR2 SVGAGI. This CDR3 has 14 residues. The V end lost 5 bases, the J end lost 8 bases, and 13 bases lay between the germline ends. The CDR3 sequence is CASSPRVGDSPLHF. For the CDR3, the DNA is TGTGCCAGCAGTCCCCGGGTCGGGGATTCACCCCTCCACTTT.

This chain uses TRBV19 with TRBJ2-7; D uncertain. This CDR3 comprises 13 residues. The V end lost 1 base, the J end lost 4 bases, and 8 bases lay between the germline ends. The germline V gene has CDR1 LNHDA and CDR2 SQIVND (reference sequence). DNA of the CDR3: TGTGCCAGTAGTATAGGGCCCCAGTACGAGCAGTACTTC. It encodes CASSIGPQYEQYF.

This chain uses TRBV12-3 or TRBV12-4 with TRBJ1-4, with 7 bases identical to TRBD1. J was trimmed by 8 bases and V by 5 bases; bases with no gene match: 5. The CDR3 length is 13 residues. CDR3: CASSNRGVEKLFF. The CDR3 nucleotides are TGTGCCAGCAGTAACAGGGGTGTAGAAAAACTGTTTTTT.

The chain is built from TRBV18 and TRBJ2-1; 11 nucleotides agree with TRBD2. CDR3 length equals 16 residues. Germline V gives CDR1 KGHSH, CDR2 LQKENI. Germline trimming cut 3 bases from V and 3 bases from J; bases unmatched to any gene: 4. Here the CDR3 DNA reads TGTGCCAGCTCACCCAACCTAGCGGGAGGCTACAATGAGCAGTTCTTC. Protein product: CASSPNLAGGYNEQFF.

The V gene is TRBV11-2, the J gene TRBJ2-7; TRBD2 aligns across 14 bases. The CDR3 is made up of 14 amino acids. Trimming took 3 bases from V and 12 from J; bases not matched to a gene: 7. Germline V gene sequence: CDR1 SGHAT, CDR2 FQNNGV. The CDR3 DNA reads TGTGCCAGCAGCTTCGGGACTAGCGGGAGTTCTATGTACTTC. Translating gives CASSFGTSGSSMYF.

The chain combines TRBV12-5 with TRBJ2-3; D possibly corresponds to TRBD1 (6 bases). The CDR3 extends over 14 amino acids. The V end lost 1 base, the J end lost 3 bases, and 8 bases lay between the germline ends. Germline V lookup: CDR1 LGHNT, CDR2 FRNRAP. Here the CDR3 DNA reads TGTGCTAGTGGTTTGGGAGGGGGAACAGATACGCAGTATTTT. It yields the protein CASGLGGGTDTQYF.

This clone was recorded only once. V and J are TRBV5-1 and TRBJ1-5; 9 bases line up with TRBD1. Germline CDR1 is SGHRS and CDR2 is YFSETQ. The CDR3 has 14 residues. Trimming took 1 base from V and 6 from J; bases not matched to a gene: 2. CDR3 bases: TGCGCCAGCAGCTTGACAGGGGGCTTTCAGCCCCAGCATTTT. Translated: CASSLTGGFQPQHF. Full variable domain (missing parts from reference TRBV5-1 and TRBJ1-5): KAGVTQTPRYLIKTRGQQVTLSCSPISGHRSVSWYQQTPGQGLQFLFEYFSETQRNKGNFPGRFSGRQFSNSRSEMNVSTLELGDSALYLCASSLTGGFQPQHFGDGTRLSIL.

The CDR3: CASTPGPSGRTDTQYF. The CDR3 DNA is TGCGCCAGCACTCCAGGGCCGAGCGGGAGAACAGATACGCAGTATTTT. This chain uses TRBV5-1 with TRBJ2-3; TRBD2 aligns across 8 bases. V gave up 6 bases and J gave up 3 bases; unmatched junction bases: 12. Germline V lookup: CDR1 SGHRS, CDR2 YFSETQ. This CDR3 spans 16 amino acids.

V is TRBV9 and J is TRBJ1-6, with no clear D. The ends were cut back, 0 bases at V and 8 bases at J, with 9 bases in the middle. The CDR3 spans 14 residues. Germline V CDR1 and CDR2: SGDLS, YYNGEE. This CDR3 is CASSVDMADSPLHF. DNA of the CDR3: TGTGCCAGCAGCGTAGACATGGCAGATTCACCCCTCCACTTT. Drawing the rest from reference TRBV9 and TRBJ1-6, the complete variable domain is DSGVTQTPKHLITATGQRVTLRCSPRSGDLSVYWYQQSLDQGLQFLIQYYNGEERAKGNILERFSAQQFPDLHSELNLSSLELGDSALYFCASSVDMADSPLHFGNGTRLTVT.

The V call is TRBV7-8, the J call TRBJ1-3; D is ambiguous. Germline CDR1 SGHVS, CDR2 FQNEAQ. The CDR3 spans 15 residues. The germline V and J ends were trimmed by 4 bases and 4 bases, with 14 bases remaining between them. The CDR3 spells CASSYSYDGGNTIYF. The CDR3 nucleotides are TGTGCCAGCAGCTATAGCTATGACGGGGGAAACACCATATATTTT.

The rearrangement uses TRBV19 and TRBJ1-5, with 11 bases lining up with TRBD1. Germline V gene data show CDR1 as LNHDA and CDR2 as SQIVND (reference sequence). The length of the CDR3 is 16 residues. After removal of 4 bases from V and 0 bases from J, the junction contained 2 bases not matched to a gene. The CDR3 DNA reads as TGTGCCAGTAGTAGGACAGGGGGCACTAGCAATCAGCCCCAGCATTTT. Its protein is CASSRTGGTSNQPQHF. The full variable domain, in which reference TRBV19 and TRBJ1-5 provide the parts outside the CDR3, is DGGITQSPKYLFRKEGQNVTLSCEQNLNHDAMYWYRQDPGQGLRLIYYSQIVNDFQKGDIAEGYSVSREKKESFPLTVTSAQKNPTAFYLCASSRTGGTSNQPQHFGDGTRLSIL.

A single count supports this clone. The CDR3 protein is CASSNQGGYNEQFF. CDR3 coding DNA: TGTGCCAGTAGTAATCAGGGAGGCTACAATGAGCAGTTCTTC. The chain employs TRBV19 and TRBJ2-1; tentatively, D is TRBD2 (6 bases). The V and J ends lost 4 bases and 3 bases respectively, with 10 bases between them. Per the germline V gene, CDR1 is LNHDA and CDR2 is SQIVND (reference sequence). The CDR3 loop spans 14 amino acids. Drawing the rest from reference TRBV19 and TRBJ2-1, the complete variable domain is DGGITQSPKYLFRKEGQNVTLSCEQNLNHDAMYWYRQDPGQGLRLIYYSQIVNDFQKGDIAEGYSVSREKKESFPLTVTSAQKNPTAFYLCASSNQGGYNEQFFGPGTRLTVL.

The chain is built from TRBV15 and TRBJ2-5; D not certain. The CDR3 has 14 residues. Trimming took off 1 base at V and 3 bases at J, with 9 bases between the two ends. CDR1 LNHNV and CDR2 YYDKDF come from the germline V gene (reference sequence). CDR3 sequence reads: CATSRGGVEETQYF. CDR3 DNA sequence: TGTGCCACCAGCAGAGGCGGAGTTGAAGAGACCCAGTACTTC.

The chain couples TRBV6-1 to TRBJ1-1, with 7 bases matching TRBD1. Trimming removed 3 bases from V and 11 bases from J; junction bases left unmatched: 6. The length of the CDR3 is 12 residues. The germline CDR1 and CDR2 sequences are MNHNS and SASEGT. The CDR3, as DNA: TGTGCCAGCAGTGACCGACAGGGCAGGGCTTTCTTT. Amino acids: CASSDRQGRAFF.

The chain joins TRBV12-3 or TRBV12-4 to TRBJ1-1; 9 positions match TRBD1. The V and J ends lost 6 bases and 5 bases, in that order; junction bases with no gene match: 4. This CDR3 has 13 amino acids. The CDR3 bases are TGTGCCAGCAGGGGGACAGGGAAAACTGAAGCTTTCTTT. Amino acid sequence: CASRGTGKTEAFF.